The 24 T cell receptor beta chains below come from one sample, sequenced in a study of blood T cell repertoires in COVID-19. Data came from immunoSEQ multiplex PCR; TCRdb stores just in-frame clones and leaves some out. The sample records 45,000 or so clones, about 70% being singletons. The sample was peripheral blood. These receptors all come from a man aged 80 or over with acute or convalescent COVID-19.

The chain combines TRBV7-8 with TRBJ1-2; 8 bases map to TRBD1. V shed 1 base, J shed 4 bases, and the junction held 2 bases outside the gene matches. Germline V gives CDR1 SGHVS, CDR2 FQNEAQ. The CDR3 extends over 14 amino acids. CDR3 coding DNA: TGTGCCAGCAGCTTAGTACAGGGGGTCTATGGCTACACCTTC. This gives the protein CASSLVQGVYGYTF.

The gene calls are TRBV30 and TRBJ2-3; possible D gene TRBD2, 6 bases. V lost 0 bases and J 2 bases, leaving 12 bases between the germline ends. Germline V lookup: CDR1 GTSNPN, CDR2 SVGIG (reference sequence). The CDR3 has 15 amino acids. CDR3 coding DNA: TGTGCCTGGAGTGTACAGGCGGGGCCCACAGATACGCAGTATTTT. Translation gives CAWSVQAGPTDTQYF. Complete variable domain (other parts from reference TRBV30 and TRBJ2-3): SQTIHQWPATLVQPVGSPLSLECTVEGTSNPNLYWYRQAAGRGLQLLFYSVGIGQISSEVPQNLSASRPQDRQFILSSKKLLLSDSGFYLCAWSVQAGPTDTQYFGPGTRLTVL.

The chain links TRBV18 to TRBJ2-1, with 10 bases fitting TRBD1. The CDR3 spans 16 residues. The V gene end was trimmed by 1 base and the J gene end by 5 bases; junction bases not matched to a gene: 5. Germline loops: CDR1 KGHSH, CDR2 LQKENI. The DNA of the CDR3 is TGTGCCAGCTCACCACAGGTTGACAGGGGGCACAATGAGCAGTTCTTC. This translates into CASSPQVDRGHNEQFF.

On this clone itself: A junction end diverges from the germline sequence, so it may reflect a read error. V is TRBV28 and J is TRBJ2-2; perhaps TRBD1 as D (6 bases). Germline V CDR1 and CDR2: MDHEN, SYDVKM. The CDR3 spans 19 residues. The CDR3 region has the DNA TGTGCCAGCGGTTTGGGGACACTTATCAGGGCGAGGAACACCGGGGAGCTGTTTTTT. Protein product: CASGLGTLIRARNTGELFF.

The chain carries TRBV3-1 (or the pseudogene TRBV3-2) and TRBJ2-7; D is undetermined. Germline-derived CDR1 and CDR2 are LGHDT and YNNKEL (reference sequence). V shed 5 bases and J shed 4 bases, with 9 bases lying between them. This CDR3 has 12 amino acids. For the CDR3, the DNA is TGTGCCAGCAGCTCTAGGATTTACGAGCAGTACTTC. Its translation: CASSSRIYEQYF.

The rearrangement joins TRBV5-1 to TRBJ1-4, with 7 bases matching TRBD1. This CDR3 is 16 amino acids long. Germline V CDR1 and CDR2: SGHRS, YFSETQ. Trimming took 4 bases from V and 0 from J; bases not matched to a gene: 6. Here the CDR3 reads CASSGGTVATNEKLFF. In DNA, the CDR3 is TGCGCCAGCAGCGGCGGGACAGTTGCAACTAATGAAAAACTGTTTTTT.

The chain combines TRBV2 with TRBJ2-3, with TRBD2 matching 11 bases. This CDR3 comprises 17 residues. Unmatched junction bases numbered 14, after V lost 7 bases and J lost 5 bases. The germline CDR1 and CDR2 sequences are SNHLY and FYNNEI. The CDR3 reads CASTLRIGLAGQDTQYF. In DNA form, the CDR3 reads TGTGCCAGCACTCTTCGGATCGGACTAGCGGGTCAAGATACGCAGTATTTT.

This chain links TRBV12-3 or TRBV12-4 with TRBJ2-2; a weak D match, TRBD1 (5 bases). The germline V and J ends were trimmed by 5 bases and 8 bases, with 6 bases remaining between them. The CDR3 extends over 11 amino acids. The CDR3 sequence is CASSRGGELFF. The CDR3 coding sequence is TGTGCCAGCAGTAGGGGAGGGGAGCTGTTTTTT.

The chain links TRBV10-2 to TRBJ1-3; maybe TRBD1 (6 bases). The CDR3 length is 15 residues. Trimming stripped 2 bases from V and 1 base from J, with 9 bases between. CDR1 is WSHSY, CDR2 SAAADI, per germline. The CDR3 DNA reads TGCGCCAGCAGTGAGAGAAGGGGGTCTGGAAACACCATATATTTT. Translation: CASSERRGSGNTIYF.

The J gene is TRBJ2-5, the V gene TRBV5-5; D is ambiguous. CDR1 SGHKS and CDR2 YYEKEE come from the germline V gene (reference sequence). This CDR3 region has 16 residues. V was clipped by 0 bases and J by 0 bases, with 12 bases between them. The CDR3 nucleotides read TGTGCCAGCAGCTTGGGTTGGTGGCAGTACCAAGAGACCCAGTACTTC. It specifies CASSLGWWQYQETQYF.

This clone has a handful of counts. J is TRBJ1-1 and V is TRBV6-6; D unclear. Trimming cost V 4 bases and J 0 bases, with 6 bases left between them. The CDR3 is made up of 13 amino acids. CDR1 and CDR2 from the germline V gene are MNHNY and SVGAGI (reference sequence). CDR3 DNA sequence: TGTGCCAGCAGTTTCGAGCTGAACACTGAAGCTTTCTTT. Protein: CASSFELNTEAFF.

The J gene is TRBJ1-3, the V gene TRBV4-3; D not certain. The V gene's germline CDR1 is LGHNA and CDR2 YSLEER. Trimming stripped 1 base from V and 11 bases from J, with 12 bases between. The CDR3 loop spans 13 amino acids. The CDR3: CASSQGSGRSIYF. The CDR3 DNA sequence: TGCGCCAGCAGCCAAGGATCGGGGAGATCCATATATTTT.

The chain combines TRBV6-5 with TRBJ2-7; D is possibly TRBD2 (6 bases). The CDR3 length is 15 residues. V shed 0 bases and J shed 4 bases, with 13 bases lying between them. Germline lookup yields CDR1 MNHEY and CDR2 SVGAGI. The CDR3 region is CASSYSAGTWYEQYF. CDR3 sequence (DNA): TGTGCCAGCAGTTACTCGGCGGGAACTTGGTACGAGCAGTACTTC.

CDR3 in amino acids: CASSLAPRLEVDEQYF. In nucleotides, the CDR3 is TGTGCCAGCAGCTTGGCCCCCCGACTAGAGGTGGACGAGCAGTACTTC. V usage is TRBV5-4 and J usage is TRBJ2-7, with D possibly being TRBD2 (6 bases). The CDR3 loop spans 16 amino acids. The V end lost 0 bases, the J end lost 5 bases, and 18 bases lay between the germline ends. Germline V gives CDR1 SGHNT, CDR2 YYREEE (reference sequence).

The chain recombines TRBV9 with TRBJ2-3; 9 nucleotides align to TRBD1. J was trimmed by 1 base and V by 4 bases; bases with no gene match: 4. The CDR3 consists of 15 residues. Germline V gene data show CDR1 as SGDLS and CDR2 as YYNGEE. For the CDR3, the DNA is TGTGCCAGCAGCCCCAGGACAGGGGGCACAGATACGCAGTATTTT. This sequence encodes CASSPRTGGTDTQYF.

The chain links TRBV5-8 to TRBJ2-1; 11 bases match TRBD2. Germline CDR1 reads SGHTS; CDR2 reads YDEGEE. CDR3 size: 17 residues. Trimming took 4 bases from V and 7 from J; bases not matched to a gene: 13. CDR3 loop: CASSREIVAGGRNEQFF. CDR3 DNA sequence: TGTGCCAGCAGCCGTGAGATTGTAGCGGGAGGGCGAAATGAGCAGTTCTTC.

The rearrangement links TRBV28 to TRBJ2-7, with TRBD2 matching over 13 bases. This CDR3 is 16 amino acids long. The germline V gene has CDR1 MDHEN and CDR2 SYDVKM. V was pared by 7 bases and J by 5 bases, with 11 bases of the junction left unmatched. The CDR3, as DNA: TGTGCCAGCACCTCACGGGGACTAGCGGGATTCGACGAGCAGTACTTC. This codes for CASTSRGLAGFDEQYF.

The genes are TRBV11-1 and TRBJ2-5; D unclear. The CDR3 runs to 15 residues. Germline values: CDR1 SGHAT, CDR2 FQDESV (reference sequence). The V and J ends lost 4 bases and 2 bases respectively, with 14 bases between them. The CDR3 loop reads CASSSSYSIQETQYF. The CDR3 nucleotides are TGTGCCAGCAGCTCCAGCTACAGTATTCAAGAGACCCAGTACTTC.

The rearrangement links TRBV4-1 to TRBJ1-6; D unclear. Trimming removed 0 bases at V and 7 bases at J, with 22 bases between. The CDR3 consists of 19 residues. Germline V gives CDR1 MGHRA, CDR2 YSYEKL. CDR3 loop: CASSQDLFGMGLGNSPLHF. The CDR3 DNA is TGCGCCAGCAGCCAAGATCTATTCGGGATGGGGTTAGGGAATTCACCCCTCCACTTT.

This sequence joins TRBV5-4 and TRBJ2-4; 8 positions match TRBD1. V dropped 4 bases and J dropped 4; count of bases not matched to a gene: 4. CDR3 length: 14 amino acids. The germline gives CDR1 SGHNT, CDR2 YYREEE (reference sequence). CDR3 sequence reads: CASSSRGRKNIQYF. Here the CDR3 DNA reads TGTGCCAGCAGCAGCAGGGGGCGGAAAAACATTCAGTACTTC.

This chain connects TRBV2 to TRBJ2-2; 12 nucleotides align to TRBD2. Trimming at V came to 6 bases and at J to 4 bases, leaving 6 bases not matched to a gene. CDR3 size: 16 residues. CDR1 and CDR2 from the germline V gene are SNHLY and FYNNEI. The CDR3 region is CASRLLLAGGTGELFF. In DNA, the CDR3 is TGTGCCAGCAGGCTTTTACTAGCGGGAGGCACCGGGGAGCTGTTTTTT.

The V gene is TRBV11-2, the J gene TRBJ2-1; weak D call: TRBD2 (5 bases). Germline V gene sequence: CDR1 SGHAT, CDR2 FQNNGV. The V and J ends lost 1 base and 9 bases respectively, with 10 bases between them. CDR3 length: 13 amino acids. CDR3 DNA: TGTGCCAGCAGCTTAGTAGGGAGTGGTGAGCAGTTCTTC. This encodes CASSLVGSGEQFF.

The chain combines TRBV18 with TRBJ2-1, with 8 bases lining up with TRBD2. The J segment lost 3 bases and the V segment lost 6 bases, leaving 1 base of the junction unmatched. CDR3 length: 13 residues. Germline V gene data show CDR1 as KGHSH and CDR2 as LQKENI. The CDR3 sequence: CASSGGGYNEQFF. As DNA, the CDR3 is TGTGCCAGCTCCGGGGGGGGCTACAATGAGCAGTTCTTC.

V is TRBV11-3 and J is TRBJ2-1; 8 bases agree with TRBD1. This CDR3 contains 17 residues. The germline V gene has CDR1 SGHNT and CDR2 YENEEA. Trimming cost V 5 bases and J 7 bases; bases outside gene matches: 16. CDR3 in DNA: TGTGCCAGCAGCGGGCGGAACCCGGGACAGGTTTGGAATGAGCAGTTCTTC. Protein product: CASSGRNPGQVWNEQFF.